These T cell receptor beta chains were read from a single sample in a study of OX40 agonist ivuxolimab in advanced cancers. Produced via immunoSEQ multiplex PCR; TCRdb's table is partial and in-frame only. The table has fewer than 25,000 clones, approximately 84% seen once. The sequencing here drew on CD4+ or CD8+ T cells sorted from blood, taken in a trial of the OX40 agonist ivuxolimab. All receptors come from an adult with an advanced solid tumor such as melanoma, head and neck, liver or kidney cancer. Both conserved end residues are part of each CDR3. The order of the fields is CDR3 length, J gene, V gene, D gene, clone size, CDR3 DNA, CDR3 protein. A D gene is named only where the DNA matches it firmly. Rows give clone size only sometimes, using once, few, many, or a class for an expanded clone.

len: 12; j_gene: TRBJ2-3; v_gene: TRBV4-3; d_gene: NA; abundance: NA; CDR3nt: TGCGCCAGCAGCCAAGGAGGCAATACGCAGTATTTT; CDR3aa: CASSQGGNTQYF
len: 12; j_gene: TRBJ1-2; v_gene: TRBV6-1; d_gene: NA; abundance: NA; CDR3nt: TGTGCCAGCAGTGCCATCGGGGGCGGCTACACCTTC; CDR3aa: CASSAIGGGYTF
len: 15; j_gene: TRBJ2-1; v_gene: TRBV29-1; d_gene: TRBD1; abundance: NA; CDR3nt: TGCAGCGTTGAACCCCGGACAGGGGGGCACAATGAGCAGTTCTTC; CDR3aa: CSVEPRTGGHNEQFF
len: 15; j_gene: TRBJ2-2; v_gene: TRBV5-1; d_gene: TRBD1; abundance: NA; CDR3nt: TGCGCCAGCAGCTCCCAGACAGGGGAAGTAGGGGAGCTGTTTTTT; CDR3aa: CASSSQTGEVGELFF
len: 12; j_gene: TRBJ2-4; v_gene: TRBV2; d_gene: NA; abundance: NA; CDR3nt: TGTGCCGGCGAGGACCAGCAAAACATTCAGTACTTC; CDR3aa: CAGEDQQNIQYF
len: 13; j_gene: TRBJ1-2; v_gene: TRBV13; d_gene: NA; abundance: NA; CDR3nt: TGTGCCAGCAGCTTTACGGTAGCTGACGGCTACACCTTC; CDR3aa: CASSFTVADGYTF
len: 14; j_gene: TRBJ1-6; v_gene: TRBV4-3; d_gene: NA; abundance: NA; CDR3nt: TGCGCCAGCAGCCAAGTGGGGGAAAATTCACCCCTCCACTTT; CDR3aa: CASSQVGENSPLHF
len: 13; j_gene: TRBJ2-1; v_gene: TRBV2; d_gene: TRBD1; abundance: once; CDR3nt: TGTGCCAGCCGGGACAGCCTAAACAATGAGCAGTTCTTC; CDR3aa: CASRDSLNNEQFF
len: 15; j_gene: TRBJ2-7; v_gene: TRBV14; d_gene: NA; abundance: NA; CDR3nt: TGTGCCAGCAGCAACACCCTGGGACCGGTCTACGAGCAGTACTTC; CDR3aa: CASSNTLGPVYEQYF
len: 16; j_gene: TRBJ1-1; v_gene: TRBV4-3; d_gene: NA; abundance: NA; CDR3nt: TGCGCCAGCAGCCAACAAGGTTCAGGGTTGGAAACTGAAGCTTTCTTT; CDR3aa: CASSQQGSGLETEAFF
len: 17; j_gene: TRBJ2-5; v_gene: TRBV7-6; d_gene: NA; abundance: once; CDR3nt: TGTGCCAGCAGCTTTTCGGGCGAGGGGGATTACCAAGAGACCCAGTACTTC; CDR3aa: CASSFSGEGDYQETQYF
len: 15; j_gene: TRBJ1-6; v_gene: TRBV9; d_gene: TRBD1; abundance: NA; CDR3nt: TGTGCCAGCAGCGCGACAGGGGGTCGTAATTCACCCCTCCACTTT; CDR3aa: CASSATGGRNSPLHF
len: 15; j_gene: TRBJ2-1; v_gene: TRBV6-5; d_gene: TRBD1; abundance: medium-sized; CDR3nt: TGTGCCAGCAGCCCAGACAGGGACCCCTACAATGAGCAGTTCTTC; CDR3aa: CASSPDRDPYNEQFF
len: 14; j_gene: TRBJ1-2; v_gene: TRBV5-4; d_gene: NA; abundance: NA; CDR3nt: TGTGCCAGCAGCTTGGTTGGACGTATCGATGGCTACACCTTC; CDR3aa: CASSLVGRIDGYTF
len: 17; j_gene: TRBJ1-6; v_gene: TRBV19; d_gene: NA; abundance: NA; CDR3nt: TGTGCCAGTAGTATTCCCCACGCCGTTGGAGGCAGCTCACCCCTCCACTTT; CDR3aa: CASSIPHAVGGSSPLHF
len: 14; j_gene: TRBJ2-2; v_gene: TRBV4-1; d_gene: NA; abundance: NA; CDR3nt: TGCGCCAGCAGTGAGACCGAGGGTACCGGGGAGCTGTTTTTT; CDR3aa: CASSETEGTGELFF
len: 12; j_gene: TRBJ2-1; v_gene: TRBV9; d_gene: NA; abundance: NA; CDR3nt: TGTGCCAGCAGCGACAGGGACAATGAGCAGTTCTTC; CDR3aa: CASSDRDNEQFF
len: 14; j_gene: TRBJ2-7; v_gene: TRBV30; d_gene: TRBD1; abundance: NA; CDR3nt: TGTGCCTGGAAAGTAGGACAGGGGTTTAACGAGCAGTACTTC; CDR3aa: CAWKVGQGFNEQYF
len: 15; j_gene: TRBJ2-7; v_gene: TRBV28; d_gene: NA; abundance: NA; CDR3nt: TGTGCCAGCAGCGAAAGGAAGACAGGATCCTACGAGCAGTACTTC; CDR3aa: CASSERKTGSYEQYF
len: 15; j_gene: TRBJ2-5; v_gene: TRBV10-1; d_gene: TRBD1; abundance: NA; CDR3nt: TGCGCCAGCAGTGAGCCTGGGACAGACCAAGAGACCCAGTACTTC; CDR3aa: CASSEPGTDQETQYF
len: 14; j_gene: TRBJ1-2; v_gene: TRBV7-9; d_gene: NA; abundance: NA; CDR3nt: TGTGCCAGCAGCTTAGTCGGGGCAGACTATGGCTACACCTTC; CDR3aa: CASSLVGADYGYTF
len: 11; j_gene: TRBJ2-5; v_gene: TRBV13; d_gene: NA; abundance: NA; CDR3nt: TGTGCCAGCAGCCAACAAGAGACCCAGTACTTC; CDR3aa: CASSQQETQYF
len: 12; j_gene: TRBJ1-3; v_gene: TRBV4-2; d_gene: NA; abundance: NA; CDR3nt: TGTGCCAGCAGCCCGGCCCGAAACACCATATATTTT; CDR3aa: CASSPARNTIYF
len: 14; j_gene: TRBJ2-1; v_gene: TRBV7-9; d_gene: NA; abundance: NA; CDR3nt: TGTGCCAGCAGCGCCCGGACTGAAGACAATGAGCAGTTCTTC; CDR3aa: CASSARTEDNEQFF
len: 16; j_gene: TRBJ2-7; v_gene: TRBV14; d_gene: NA; abundance: NA; CDR3nt: TGTGCCAGCAGCCCCCTGGCGAAGGGGAGCTCCTACGAGCAGTACTTC; CDR3aa: CASSPLAKGSSYEQYF
len: 15; j_gene: TRBJ1-6; v_gene: TRBV7-9; d_gene: NA; abundance: NA; CDR3nt: TGTGCCAGCAGCTTCGGCGAGGCCAATAATTCACCCCTCCACTTT; CDR3aa: CASSFGEANNSPLHF
len: 15; j_gene: TRBJ2-1; v_gene: TRBV27; d_gene: TRBD2; abundance: NA; CDR3nt: TGTGCCAGCAAAAGTCTAGCGGGGGGGCGGGATGAGCAGTTCTTC; CDR3aa: CASKSLAGGRDEQFF
len: 16; j_gene: TRBJ2-3; v_gene: TRBV5-4; d_gene: NA; abundance: NA; CDR3nt: TGTGCCAGCAGCTCCGGTGGGGGAGGACTGGCAGATACGCAGTATTTT; CDR3aa: CASSSGGGGLADTQYF